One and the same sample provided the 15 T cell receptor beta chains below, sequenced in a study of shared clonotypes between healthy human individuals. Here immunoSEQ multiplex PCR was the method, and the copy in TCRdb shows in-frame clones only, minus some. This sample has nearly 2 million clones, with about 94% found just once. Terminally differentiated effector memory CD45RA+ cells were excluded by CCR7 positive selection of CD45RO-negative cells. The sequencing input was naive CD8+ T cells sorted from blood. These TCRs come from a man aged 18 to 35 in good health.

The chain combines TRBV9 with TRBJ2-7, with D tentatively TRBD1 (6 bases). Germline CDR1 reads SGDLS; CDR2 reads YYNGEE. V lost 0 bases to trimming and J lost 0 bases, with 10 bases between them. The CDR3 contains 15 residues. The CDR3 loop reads CASSVEGDISYEQYF. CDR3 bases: TGTGCCAGCAGCGTAGAGGGGGACATCTCCTACGAGCAGTACTTC.

CDR3 amino acids: CASSVQGYGYTF. The CDR3 DNA reads TGTGCCAGTAGTGTACAGGGCTATGGCTACACCTTC. This rearrangement joins TRBV19 to TRBJ1-2; possibly TRBD1 for D (6 bases). Trimming took off 5 bases at V and 4 bases at J, with 8 bases between the two ends. CDR3 length: 12 amino acids. CDR1 and CDR2 from the germline V gene are LNHDA and SQIVND (reference sequence).

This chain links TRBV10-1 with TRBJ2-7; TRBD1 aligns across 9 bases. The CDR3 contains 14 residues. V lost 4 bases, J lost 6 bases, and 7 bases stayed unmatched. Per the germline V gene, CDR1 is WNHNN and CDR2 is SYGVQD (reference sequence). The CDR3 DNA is TGCGCCAGCAGTGGCCCGGGACAGGGTTTCGAGCAGTACTTC. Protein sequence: CASSGPGQGFEQYF.

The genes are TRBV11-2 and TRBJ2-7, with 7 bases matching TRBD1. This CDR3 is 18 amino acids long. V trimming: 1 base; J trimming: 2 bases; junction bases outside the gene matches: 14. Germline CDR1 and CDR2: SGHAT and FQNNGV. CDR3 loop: CASSLGSSGTASPYEQYF. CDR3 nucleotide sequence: TGTGCCAGCAGCTTAGGGTCATCCGGGACAGCGTCTCCCTACGAGCAGTACTTC.

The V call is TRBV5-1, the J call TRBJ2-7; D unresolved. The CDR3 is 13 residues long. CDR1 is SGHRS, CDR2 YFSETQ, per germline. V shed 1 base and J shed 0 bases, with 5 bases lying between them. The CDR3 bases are TGCGCCAGCAGCTTGACACTCTCCTACGAGCAGTACTTC. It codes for CASSLTLSYEQYF.

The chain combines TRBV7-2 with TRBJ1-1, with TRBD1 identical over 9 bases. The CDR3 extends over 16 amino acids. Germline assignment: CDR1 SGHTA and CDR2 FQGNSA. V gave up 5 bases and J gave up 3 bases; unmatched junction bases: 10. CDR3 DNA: TGTGCCAGCAGCCCAGAATTAGGACAGGGGCACACTGAAGCTTTCTTT. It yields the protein CASSPELGQGHTEAFF.

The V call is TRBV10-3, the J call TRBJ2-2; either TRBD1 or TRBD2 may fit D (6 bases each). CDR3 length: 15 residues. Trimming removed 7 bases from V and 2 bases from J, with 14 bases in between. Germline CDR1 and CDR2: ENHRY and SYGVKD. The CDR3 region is CAIKRGPGNTGELFF. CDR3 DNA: TGTGCCATCAAACGGGGGCCCGGAAACACCGGGGAGCTGTTTTTT.

The CDR3 DNA reads TGTGCCAGCAGCGTAGGAAAGGGGCTCGACTACGAGCAGTACTTC. Translation gives CASSVGKGLDYEQYF. This chain links TRBV9 with TRBJ2-7; weak D call: TRBD1 (5 bases). Germline values: CDR1 SGDLS, CDR2 YYNGEE. The CDR3 runs 15 residues. Trimming took 0 bases from V and 3 from J, leaving 13 bases between them.

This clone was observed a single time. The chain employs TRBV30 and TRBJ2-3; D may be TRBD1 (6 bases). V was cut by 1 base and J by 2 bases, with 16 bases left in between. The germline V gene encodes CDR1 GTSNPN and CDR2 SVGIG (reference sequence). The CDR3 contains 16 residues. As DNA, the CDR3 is TGTGCCTGGAGTGCGGGAACGGGACAATTCACAGATACGCAGTATTTT. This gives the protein CAWSAGTGQFTDTQYF.

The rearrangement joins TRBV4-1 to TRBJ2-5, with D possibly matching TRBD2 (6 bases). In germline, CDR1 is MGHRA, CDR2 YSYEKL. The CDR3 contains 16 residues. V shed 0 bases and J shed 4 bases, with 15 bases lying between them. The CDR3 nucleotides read TGCGCCAGCAGCCAAGAGGAGCGGGTAGCTCGAGAGACCCAGTACTTC. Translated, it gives CASSQEERVARETQYF.

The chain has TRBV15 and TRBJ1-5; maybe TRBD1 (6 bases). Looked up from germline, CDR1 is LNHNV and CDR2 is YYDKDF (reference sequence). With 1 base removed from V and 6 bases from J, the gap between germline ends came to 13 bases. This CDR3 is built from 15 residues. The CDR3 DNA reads TGTGCCACCAGCAGAGTGCGACAGGACGGTCAGCCCCAGCATTTT. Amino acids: CATSRVRQDGQPQHF.

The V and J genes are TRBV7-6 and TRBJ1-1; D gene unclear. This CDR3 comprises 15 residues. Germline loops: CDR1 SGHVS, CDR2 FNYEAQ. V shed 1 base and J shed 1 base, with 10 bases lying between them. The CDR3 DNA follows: TGTGCCAGCAGCTTAGTGGCAGGACCGAACACTGAAGCTTTCTTT. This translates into CASSLVAGPNTEAFF.

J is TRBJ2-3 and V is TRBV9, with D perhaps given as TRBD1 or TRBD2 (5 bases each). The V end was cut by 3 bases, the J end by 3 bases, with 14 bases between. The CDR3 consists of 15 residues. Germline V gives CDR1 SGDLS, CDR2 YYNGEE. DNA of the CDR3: TGTGCCAGCAGCGAGTGGGGGAGAGGTACAGATACGCAGTATTTT. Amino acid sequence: CASSEWGRGTDTQYF.

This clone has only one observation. Here the CDR3 reads CASSPTSSYEQYF. CDR3 in DNA: TGTGCCAGCTCCCCCACAAGCTCCTACGAGCAGTACTTC. The gene calls are TRBV19 and TRBJ2-7; D call uncertain. The V end lost 9 bases, the J end lost 0 bases, and 12 bases lay between the germline ends. The CDR3 has 13 residues. CDR1 LNHDA and CDR2 SQIVND come from the germline V gene (reference sequence).

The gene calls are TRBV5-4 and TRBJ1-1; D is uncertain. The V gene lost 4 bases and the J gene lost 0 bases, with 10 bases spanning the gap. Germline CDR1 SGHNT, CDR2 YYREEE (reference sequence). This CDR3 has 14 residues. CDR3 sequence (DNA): TGTGCCAGCAGCATTTACGGGATGAACACTGAAGCTTTCTTT. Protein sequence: CASSIYGMNTEAFF.